The source of this T cell receptor (beta chain) is a study of T cell changes during pregnancy in multiple sclerosis. This clone was detected a few times. This CDR3 is built from 15 residues. With 0 bases removed from V and 0 bases from J, the gap between germline ends came to 11 bases. The V gene's germline CDR1 is GTSNPN and CDR2 SVGIG (reference sequence). Data came from immunoSEQ multiplex PCR; TCRdb stores just in-frame clones and leaves some out. The sample holds 37,000 or so clones; 80% to 90% are singletons and the top ten take 0.51%. The V call is TRBV30, the J call TRBJ1-2; D is possibly TRBD1 (6 bases). The TCR comes from a female donor with multiple sclerosis, enrolled in a pregnancy study. Sequences were derived from CD4+ T cells from peripheral blood mononuclear cells, sampled in the first trimester of pregnancy. CDR3 sequence (DNA): TGTGCCTGGAGTGTACGGACAGCCCCTAACTATGGCTACACCTTC. It yields the protein CAWSVRTAPNYGYTF.